One and the same sample provided the 20 T cell receptor beta chains below, sequenced in a study of a mutant IDH1 vaccine in newly diagnosed glioma. Sequenced by immunoSEQ multiplex PCR; TCRdb stores in-frame clones only, minus some. Of 45,000 or so clones listed, 85% to 90% are singletons. The time point: week 35, safety follow-up. Topical imiquimod accompanied each vaccine dose, which consisted of 300 ug of mutant IDH1 20-mer peptide. No cognate antigen is known for these TCRs. The starting material was PBMCs, obtained from a glioma patient whose treatment included an IDH1 peptide vaccine. The origin of the receptors is a woman aged 40 to 50 with glioma.

The chain uses TRBV19 and TRBJ2-7; 9 positions agree with TRBD1. Germline V gene lookup returns CDR1 LNHDA and CDR2 SQIVND (reference sequence). V was clipped by 6 bases and J by 3 bases; unmatched bases: 6. This CDR3 spans 14 amino acids. This CDR3 is CASSTGTGNYEQYF. The CDR3 DNA reads TGTGCCAGTAGCACCGGGACAGGGAACTACGAGCAGTACTTC. Using reference TRBV19 and TRBJ2-7 for the parts outside the CDR3, the full variable domain is DGGITQSPKYLFRKEGQNVTLSCEQNLNHDAMYWYRQDPGQGLRLIYYSQIVNDFQKGDIAEGYSVSREKKESFPLTVTSAQKNPTAFYLCASSTGTGNYEQYFGPGTRLTVT.

This chain joins TRBV5-4 and TRBJ1-2; the match to TRBD1 covers 7 bases. Germline V gene sequence: CDR1 SGHNT, CDR2 YYREEE (reference sequence). The CDR3 has 14 residues. V shed 4 bases and J 7 bases; nucleotides not matched to a gene: 10. The CDR3 loop is CASSLRQGPTGYTF. In DNA form, the CDR3 reads TGTGCCAGCAGCCTGAGACAGGGTCCTACTGGCTACACCTTC.

The chain couples TRBV5-1 to TRBJ2-1; 7 bases fit TRBD2. Germline V gene lookup returns CDR1 SGHRS and CDR2 YFSETQ. The CDR3 runs to 15 residues. V lost 2 bases to trimming and J lost 2 bases; unmatched junction nucleotides: 4. In DNA, the CDR3 is TGCGCCAGCAGCTTCGAGGGGAGGGCCTACAATGAGCAGTTCTTC. This encodes CASSFEGRAYNEQFF.

The V and J genes are TRBV5-4 and TRBJ2-5; D gene ambiguous. The CDR3 extends over 12 amino acids. The V end lost 2 bases, the J end lost 1 base, and 3 bases lay between the germline ends. Germline CDR1 is SGHNT and CDR2 is YYREEE (reference sequence). The CDR3 coding sequence is TGTGCCAGCAGCTTCCCCCAAGAGACCCAGTACTTC. This encodes CASSFPQETQYF.

V and J are TRBV11-3 and TRBJ2-2, with no clear D. V lost 0 bases to trimming and J lost 7 bases, with 15 bases between them. This CDR3 contains 16 residues. Germline V gene lookup returns CDR1 SGHNT and CDR2 YENEEA. CDR3 amino acids: CASSLDVQATGGELFF. As DNA, the CDR3 is TGTGCCAGCAGCTTAGATGTCCAGGCCACTGGCGGGGAGCTGTTTTTT.

This rearrangement joins TRBV29-1 to TRBJ2-7; 10 bases are a match to TRBD2. V lost 4 bases, J lost 0 bases, and 6 bases stayed unmatched. Per germline, CDR1 SQVTM and CDR2 ANQGSEA. The CDR3 runs 15 residues. CDR3 protein: CSVVHVAGGSYEQYF. The CDR3 DNA is TGCAGCGTTGTCCACGTAGCGGGGGGCTCCTACGAGCAGTACTTC.

This chain uses TRBV5-1 with TRBJ2-1; possibly TRBD2 for D (6 bases). The CDR3 consists of 16 residues. Trimming left V 0 bases short and J 0 bases short, with 10 bases between. From germline, CDR1 is SGHRS and CDR2 YFSETQ. CDR3 nucleotide sequence: TGCGCCAGCAGCTTGGCTACTAGCATCTCCTACAATGAGCAGTTCTTC. It is translated as CASSLATSISYNEQFF.

In its sample, this clone was seen a few times. The chain links TRBV6-5 to TRBJ1-1; 7 bases fit TRBD1. The germline V gene encodes CDR1 MNHEY and CDR2 SVGAGI. The V gene end was trimmed by 6 bases and the J gene end by 2 bases; junction bases not matched to a gene: 6. CDR3 length equals 14 residues. CDR3 DNA: TGTGCCAGCAGACCTTGGACAGGAAACACTGAAGCTTTCTTT. This sequence encodes CASRPWTGNTEAFF.

The V gene is TRBV7-2, the J gene TRBJ1-5; 7 nucleotides agree with TRBD1. Germline assignment: CDR1 SGHTA and CDR2 FQGNSA. J was trimmed by 6 bases and V by 4 bases; bases with no gene match: 6. The length of the CDR3 is 14 residues. The CDR3 loop is CASSSGTESQPQHF. CDR3 nucleotides: TGTGCCAGCAGCTCCGGGACAGAAAGTCAGCCCCAGCATTTT.

The rearrangement uses TRBV5-1 and TRBJ2-5; either TRBD1 or TRBD2 may supply D (5 bases each). Trimming removed 0 bases from V and 4 bases from J, with 19 bases in between. In germline, CDR1 is SGHRS, CDR2 YFSETQ. The CDR3 covers 17 residues. The CDR3: CASSLDAGRVGGETQYF. In DNA, the CDR3 is TGCGCCAGCAGCTTGGATGCAGGGCGGGTAGGAGGAGAGACCCAGTACTTC.

The chain links TRBV27 to TRBJ1-2; no clear D gene. This CDR3 has 16 amino acids. Germline V gene data show CDR1 as MNHEY and CDR2 as SMNVEV (reference sequence). V lost 0 bases and J 5 bases, leaving 16 bases between the germline ends. Here the CDR3 reads CASSLSLAPRGYGYTF. The DNA for the CDR3 is TGTGCCAGCAGTTTATCTCTGGCACCACGAGGGTATGGCTACACCTTC.

V gene TRBV15 combines with J gene TRBJ2-5; 11 nucleotides agree with TRBD1. The CDR3 length is 15 residues. V lost 4 bases to trimming and J lost 5 bases; unmatched junction nucleotides: 6. Germline-derived CDR1 and CDR2 are LNHNV and YYDKDF (reference sequence). CDR3 in amino acids: CATSTPDRGRETQYF. CDR3 bases: TGTGCCACCAGCACCCCGGACAGGGGGCGGGAGACCCAGTACTTC.

The genes are TRBV27 and TRBJ2-5, with 7 bases matching TRBD1. This CDR3 is built from 13 residues. The J segment lost 3 bases and the V segment lost 5 bases, leaving 3 bases of the junction unmatched. Germline V lookup: CDR1 MNHEY, CDR2 SMNVEV (reference sequence). The CDR3 loop is CASSTGTEETQYF. The CDR3 nucleotides read TGTGCCAGCAGTACCGGGACAGAAGAGACCCAGTACTTC.

CDR3 bases: TGTGCCAGCAGCTTAGGAACCCTACAAGAGACCCAGTACTTC. This codes for CASSLGTLQETQYF. J is TRBJ2-5 and V is TRBV7-6; unclear D gene. The germline V gene has CDR1 SGHVS and CDR2 FNYEAQ. This CDR3 has 14 amino acids. V was shortened by 1 base and J by 2 bases, with 8 bases between the two germline ends.

This chain links TRBV5-4 with TRBJ2-1, with 12 bases aligning to TRBD2. Germline values: CDR1 SGHNT, CDR2 YYREEE (reference sequence). This CDR3 region has 16 residues. J was trimmed by 5 bases and V by 4 bases; bases with no gene match: 7. The CDR3 DNA reads TGTGCCAGCAGCCTTCCCCTAGCGGGAGGGGACAATGAGCAGTTCTTC. Translation: CASSLPLAGGDNEQFF.

The chain has TRBV4-1 and TRBJ1-2, with D possibly matching TRBD1 (5 bases). This CDR3 has 15 amino acids. Germline CDR1 is MGHRA and CDR2 is YSYEKL. V lost 4 bases to trimming and J lost 5 bases, with 17 bases between them. The CDR3 coding sequence is TGCGCCAGCAGCCGCTACGCGGGGGTCTATTATGGCTACACCTTC. Protein: CASSRYAGVYYGYTF.

The sample holds a few counts of this clone. The CDR3 DNA is TGTGCCAGCAGCTTCCGGGGGTTGGAGACTGAAGCTTTCTTT. Amino acid sequence: CASSFRGLETEAFF. The chain is built from TRBV7-9 and TRBJ1-1, with D possibly matching TRBD1 (5 bases). The CDR3 has 14 amino acids. The germline V gene encodes CDR1 SEHNR and CDR2 FQNEAQ (reference sequence). Trimming took off 3 bases at V and 5 bases at J, with 13 bases between the two ends.

With respect to this clone: Distinct nucleotide sequences in the sample also encode this CDR3. The chain joins TRBV19 to TRBJ1-6; D unresolved. The CDR3 totals 16 residues. Germline V gene sequence: CDR1 LNHDA, CDR2 SQIVND (reference sequence). V was trimmed by 1 base and J by 0 bases, leaving 7 bases between them. CDR3 nucleotide sequence: TGTGCCAGTAGTATAGCGGGGAGCTCCTATAATTCACCCCTCCACTTT. As protein: CASSIAGSSYNSPLHF.

The chain couples TRBV9 to TRBJ2-3; 8 nucleotides line up with TRBD2. Germline CDR1 is SGDLS and CDR2 is YYNGEE. The CDR3 runs 16 residues. V dropped 0 bases and J dropped 2; count of bases not matched to a gene: 5. The DNA of the CDR3 is TGTGCCAGCAGCGTAGTTGGGCGGGGGGCCACAGATACGCAGTATTTT. The encoded protein is CASSVVGRGATDTQYF.

J is TRBJ2-1 and V is TRBV9; a possible D gene is TRBD1 (5 bases). Trimming stripped 3 bases from V and 3 bases from J, with 19 bases between. This CDR3 region has 17 residues. Germline CDR1 reads SGDLS; CDR2 reads YYNGEE. Here the CDR3 reads CASSEGPRLTVYNEQFF. The CDR3 bases are TGTGCCAGCAGCGAGGGTCCCCGGCTGACAGTCTACAATGAGCAGTTCTTC.